These T cell receptor beta chains were read from a single sample in a study of immune evolution from preneoplasia to lung adenocarcinoma. TCRdb's copy holds only in-frame clones and misses some; the assay was immunoSEQ multiplex PCR. The sample has 13,000 to 15,000 clones, 65% to 90% seen once. The sample taken for sequencing was FFPE lung adenocarcinoma in situ tissue. These TCRs come from a donor aged 70 or older with lung adenocarcinoma. Each CDR3 is given with its conserved first and last residue. The order of the fields is D gene, V gene, clone size, J gene, CDR3 DNA, CDR3 protein. D genes are given only for firm matches. The listing skips clone size in some rows; elsewhere it reads once, few, many or a size class.

>-|TRBV10-1|-|TRBJ2-7
TGCGCCAGCAGTGGATGTAGTGGGAGGTTGGGCTACGAGCAGTACTTC
CASSGCSGRLGYEQYF
>-|TRBV28|once|TRBJ2-3
TGTGCCACCATGGACAGCACAGATACGCAGTATTTT
CATMDSTDTQYF
>-|TRBV6-5|-|TRBJ2-3
TGTGCCAGCCGGGCCGACCGCACAGATACGCAGTATTTT
CASRADRTDTQYF
>-|TRBV19|-|TRBJ2-7
TGTGCCAGTAGTATGACCCCGATGAGGCGGCAGTACTTC
CASSMTPMRRQYF
>-|TRBV13|-|TRBJ2-7
TGTGCCAGCAGCCCAACACCCCGAGTCGCCTACTACGAGCAGTACTTC
CASSPTPRVAYYEQYF
>-|TRBV29-1|-|TRBJ1-1
TGCAGCGCAGGGGTTTTTAACACTGAAGCTTTCTTT
CSAGVFNTEAFF
>-|TRBV5-1|-|TRBJ2-1
TGCGCCAGCAAAGACTCATCCTACAATGAGCAGTTCTTC
CASKDSSYNEQFF
>TRBD1|TRBV5-1|-|TRBJ2-7
TGCGCCAGCAGCTTGGGCGGACAGGCCGCCTACGAGCAGTACTTC
CASSLGGQAAYEQYF
>-|TRBV9|-|TRBJ2-7
TGTGCCAGCAGCGTATTCGCCACGAACTCCTACGAGCAGTACTTC
CASSVFATNSYEQYF
>-|TRBV6-5|-|TRBJ1-2
TGTGCCAGCAGTTACTCGTGGCAGGGCGTGGGCTACACCTTC
CASSYSWQGVGYTF
>TRBD1|TRBV4-1|-|TRBJ2-2
TGCGCCAGCAGCCAGGTAGCACAGGGGAATTATGCCGGGGAGCTGTTTTTT
CASSQVAQGNYAGELFF
>-|TRBV28|-|TRBJ1-2
TGTGCCAGCAGTTTTGGCGGGGGCGGCTATGGCTACACCTTC
CASSFGGGGYGYTF
>TRBD1|TRBV7-8|-|TRBJ1-2
TGTGCCAGCAGAGGACAGGGGGAAGGCTACACCTTC
CASRGQGEGYTF
>-|TRBV20-1|-|TRBJ1-1
TGCAGTGTCCTTTTGGATCTTGAAGCTTTCTTT
CSVLLDLEAFF
>-|TRBV5-1|-|TRBJ2-3
TGCGCCAGCAGCTTGGGGGGGGCAGATACGCAGTATTTT
CASSLGGADTQYF
>-|TRBV7-9|-|TRBJ2-1
TGTGCCAGCAGCTTACAAGCGAGGTCCTACAATGAGCAGTTCTTC
CASSLQARSYNEQFF
>-|TRBV11-1|-|TRBJ2-3
TGTGCCAGCAGCTTAGCGCATGTGGATACGCAGTATTTT
CASSLAHVDTQYF
>-|TRBV15|-|TRBJ2-5
TGTGCCACCAGCAGAGCTGGGGGAAAAGAGACCCAGTACTTC
CATSRAGGKETQYF
>-|TRBV15|-|TRBJ2-2
TGTGCCACCAGACAAACGGGTCTCACCGGGGAGCTGTTTTTT
CATRQTGLTGELFF
>-|TRBV6-5|-|TRBJ1-1
TGTGCCAGCAGTTTGGGGGTGGAAAAGTCTGAAGCTTTCTTT
CASSLGVEKSEAFF
>-|TRBV6-5|-|TRBJ2-2
TGTGCCAGCAGTTACTCTTGGAGTTCCGGGGAGCTGTTTTTT
CASSYSWSSGELFF
>-|TRBV18|-|TRBJ2-6
TGTGCCAGCTCACCACCGGGTTCTGGGGCCAACGTCCTGACTTTC
CASSPPGSGANVLTF
>-|TRBV6-6|-|TRBJ1-5
TGTGCCAGCGGTTCCCGGGGCAATCAGCCCCAGCATTTT
CASGSRGNQPQHF
>TRBD2|TRBV19|-|TRBJ2-7
TGTGCCAGTAGACAGACTAGCGCTACCTACGAGCAGTACTTC
CASRQTSATYEQYF
>-|TRBV30|once|TRBJ2-7
TGTGCCTGGAGCCTATACTACGAGCAGTACTTC
CAWSLYYEQYF
>-|TRBV7-3|-|TRBJ2-1
TGTGCCAGCAGCTTAAATCCCGGGACTGCTAATAATGAGCAGTTCTTC
CASSLNPGTANNEQFF
>-|TRBV15|-|TRBJ2-7
TGTGCCACCAGCGGCGGACAGACCTACGAGCAGTACTTC
CATSGGQTYEQYF
>-|TRBV7-2|-|TRBJ1-3
TGTGCCAGCAGCACAATGGGTATCTCTGGAAACACCATATATTTT
CASSTMGISGNTIYF
>TRBD2|TRBV19|-|TRBJ2-3
TGTGCCAGTAGCGATGTCGGGGGGGCTAGCACAGATACGCAGTATTTT
CASSDVGGASTDTQYF
>-|TRBV6-1|-|TRBJ1-2
TGTGCCAGCAGTGAAGCCCTGGGGTTTATCCGTGGCTACACCTTC
CASSEALGFIRGYTF
>-|TRBV5-5|-|TRBJ2-2
TGTGCCAGCAGCCCGCTTTCGGGGCAGATCACCGGGGAGCTGTTTTTT
CASSPLSGQITGELFF
>-|TRBV18|-|TRBJ2-7
TGTGCCAGCTCATCAACAGGGCAAGCTCGGGAGCAGTACTTC
CASSSTGQAREQYF
>TRBD2|TRBV7-2|-|TRBJ2-3
TGTGCCAGCAGCTTTACTAGCGGTAGCACAGATACGCAGTATTTT
CASSFTSGSTDTQYF
>TRBD1|TRBV4-1|-|TRBJ2-1
TGCGCCAGCAGCCTCACCGGACAGGGTCAAAATGAGCAGTTCTTC
CASSLTGQGQNEQFF
>TRBD1|TRBV5-6|once|TRBJ2-2
TGTGCCAGCAGCACACTGACAGGGGTGAACACCGGGGAGCTGTTTTTT
CASSTLTGVNTGELFF
>TRBD2|TRBV7-8|-|TRBJ2-7
TGTGCCAGCAGCCAGCGGGAGGGCGTATACGAGCAGTACTTC
CASSQREGVYEQYF
>TRBD2|TRBV7-9|-|TRBJ2-7
TGTGCCAGCAGGGGGACTAGCGGGAAGTCCTACGAGCAGTACTTC
CASRGTSGKSYEQYF
>-|TRBV4-1|-|TRBJ2-2
TGCGCCAGCAGCCAAGAGATCAGCTACACCGGGGAGCTGTTTTTT
CASSQEISYTGELFF
>-|TRBV28|few|TRBJ2-5
TGTGCCAGCACCTTCAGCGACAAAGAGACCCAGTACTTC
CASTFSDKETQYF
>-|TRBV20-1|-|TRBJ1-1
TGCAGTGTCCCGAAGAACACTGAAGCTTTCTTT
CSVPKNTEAFF
>-|TRBV19|-|TRBJ2-3
TGTGCCAGTAGTAATCGCCCGGGGGCTGAAGATACGCAGTATTTT
CASSNRPGAEDTQYF
>-|TRBV9|once|TRBJ1-1
TGTGCCAGCAGCGTAGCTATAGGGGAGAACACTGAAGCTTTCTTT
CASSVAIGENTEAFF
>-|TRBV7-2|-|TRBJ2-3
TGTGCCAGCAGCTTAGATCTGGGGTCAGATACGCAGTATTTT
CASSLDLGSDTQYF
>TRBD2|TRBV18|-|TRBJ2-3
TGTGCCAGCTCAGCTGGGACTAGCGGTAGCACAGATACGCAGTATTTT
CASSAGTSGSTDTQYF
>-|TRBV18|-|TRBJ1-1
TGTGCCAGCTCACCAGGGACGGGTGAAGCTTTCTTT
CASSPGTGEAFF
>TRBD1|TRBV5-5|-|TRBJ2-7
TGTGCCAGCAGCTTAATAGGGACAGGTGCCTACGAGCAGTACTTC
CASSLIGTGAYEQYF
>-|TRBV25-1|-|TRBJ2-1
TGTGCCAGCAGCCCCAGTAATGAGCAGTTCTTC
CASSPSNEQFF
>-|TRBV2|-|TRBJ1-4
TGTGCCAGCGGGAGCCAGGAGGGGGAAAAACTGTTTTTT
CASGSQEGEKLFF
>-|TRBV19|once|TRBJ2-7
TGTGCCAGTAGTATGCGGGGTTTGGGGGCGGGAGCCTCCTACGAGCAGTACTTC
CASSMRGLGAGASYEQYF
>-|TRBV2|-|TRBJ2-1
TGTGCCAGCAGTGAAGGAGGGTACAATGAGCAGTTCTTC
CASSEGGYNEQFF